This T cell receptor beta chain was found in a study of blood T cells in healthy people across ages. This CDR3 region has 16 residues. With 4 bases clipped from V and 4 bases from J, the junction kept 12 bases outside the gene matches. Together with a sample-barcoded 5' primer, a J-beta primer mix was included in a second PCR lasting about 7 to 11 cycles. A single record per CDR3 protein comes from TCRdb applying MiXCR to the 5' RACE reads. The repertoire holds 700,000 to 950,000 distinct CDR3 sequences, with roughly 50% as singletons. Input material: blood. This receptor was identified in a man aged 25-45 years in good health. The V gene is TRBV12-3 or TRBV12-4, the J gene TRBJ1-2; 7 bases are a match to TRBD1. DNA of the CDR3: TGTGCCAGCAGTTCGACGGGACAGATTCGACTCTATGGCTACACCTTC. Protein product: CASSSTGQIRLYGYTF.